Listed below are T cell receptor beta chains from one sample, sequenced in a study of post-analysis software for immune sequencing data. MiXCR was run by TCRdb on the PCR reads, yielding one entry per CDR3 protein. Of about 500,000 distinct CDR3 sequences in the sample, roughly 45% are singletons; the top ten hold about 12%. Specimen: blood. These TCRs come from a girl aged 10 to 17 with multiple sclerosis. CDR3s include the opening cysteine and the closing phenylalanine or tryptophan. D genes are given only for firm matches. Where a row states a size, it is once, few, many or the class of an expanded clone; other rows omit it.

>TRBD2|TRBV10-3|TRBJ2-1|NA
TGTGCCATCAGTGCGGTGGCTAGCGGGAGGGATGAGCAGTTCTTC
CAISAVASGRDEQFF
>NA|TRBV6-5|TRBJ2-3|NA
TGTGCCAGCAGTTACTCGACAGGACTGGATACGCAGTATTTT
CASSYSTGLDTQYF
>TRBD1|TRBV4-1|TRBJ2-7|few
TGCGCCAGCAGCCAGGCCGGGACAGGGAGCTCCTACGAGCAGTACTTC
CASSQAGTGSSYEQYF
>NA|TRBV7-8|TRBJ2-1|NA
TGTGCCAGCAGCTCTCCTAGCCGTGGGTGGAATGAGCAGTTCTTC
CASSSPSRGWNEQFF
>TRBD1|TRBV5-5|TRBJ1-4|NA
TGTGCCAGCAGCACGAAAGGGACAGGGGGATACGAAAAACGGTTTTTT
CASSTKGTGGYEKRFF
>NA|TRBV3-1|TRBJ1-2|few
TGTGCCAGCAGCCAAGATATGCGGGCTGGCTACACCTTC
CASSQDMRAGYTF
>TRBD1|TRBV5-6|TRBJ2-3|NA
TGTGCCAGCAGGCCAACAGGGGAAACTAGCACAGATACGCAGTATTTT
CASRPTGETSTDTQYF
>NA|TRBV5-1|TRBJ2-1|few
TGCGCCAGCAGCTTGGCCGCTGCGGGGACTTTCTACAATGAGCAGTTCTTC
CASSLAAAGTFYNEQFF
>TRBD2|TRBV29-1|TRBJ2-1|few
TGCAGCGTTGGTCTAGTGGGACTAGCGCTCAATGAGCAGTTCTTC
CSVGLVGLALNEQFF
>NA|TRBV25-1|TRBJ2-4|few
TGTGCCACCTCTACCAGTGGGGGGAGTCTCTCCAAAAACATTCAGTACTTC
CATSTSGGSLSKNIQYF
>NA|TRBV13|TRBJ2-1|NA
TGTGCCAGCAGCAGACACCGGGACGGCGAGCAGTTCTTC
CASSRHRDGEQFF
>TRBD2|TRBV4-1|TRBJ2-7|NA
TGCGCCAGCAGCCAAGAACCCCCGGGACTAGCGGGAGGCGAGCAGTACTTC
CASSQEPPGLAGGEQYF
>NA|TRBV30|TRBJ2-3|NA
TGTGCCTGGAGGTACGGGGGGCGCCTCACAGATACGCAGTATTTT
CAWRYGGRLTDTQYF
>NA|TRBV20-1|TRBJ2-5|NA
TGCAGTGCTAGAGATGGACTTGGGGGAGAGACCCGGTACTTC
CSARDGLGGETRYF
>NA|TRBV20-1|TRBJ2-1|NA
TGCAGTGCTAGAGATCTAAGAAACACCGGGGAGCTGTTCTTC
CSARDLRNTGELFF
>TRBD2|TRBV6-6|TRBJ2-5|NA
TGTGCCAGCAGTTACCCTAAGGAGTTAGCGGGGGAGACCCAGTACTTC
CASSYPKELAGETQYF
>NA|TRBV20-1|TRBJ2-1|NA
TGCAGTGCTAGGGTTTCAATCTCCTACAATGAGCAGTTCTTC
CSARVSISYNEQFF
>TRBD1|TRBV27|TRBJ1-2|few
TGTGCCAGCGGCCAGGACAGGGGGCTTGGCTATGGCTACACCTTC
CASGQDRGLGYGYTF
>NA|TRBV14|TRBJ2-1|NA
TGTGCCAGCAGCCAAGAAACAGGAAGCCTGCAGTTCTTC
CASSQETGSLQFF
>TRBD1|TRBV20-1|TRBJ2-4|NA
TGCAGTGCTAGACCCCTGGACAGGGGCAACATTCAGTACTTC
CSARPLDRGNIQYF
>NA|TRBV7-9|TRBJ2-1|few
TGTGCCAGCACCCTAGGGGCTAGTACCTACAATGAGCAGTTCTTC
CASTLGASTYNEQFF
>TRBD2|TRBV29-1|TRBJ2-7|NA
TGCAGCGTTGAAGTGGTAGCGGGAGGATCGACCTTCTCCTACGAGCAGTACTTC
CSVEVVAGGSTFSYEQYF
>TRBD2|TRBV20-1|TRBJ2-7|few
TGCAGTGCTGCCGACCGGACTAGCGGGAACTACGAGCAGTACTTC
CSAADRTSGNYEQYF
>NA|TRBV3-1|TRBJ2-7|NA
TGTGCCAGCAGCCAAGCAGGTTCCTCCTACGAGCGGTACTTC
CASSQAGSSYERYF
>NA|TRBV11-2|TRBJ1-4|NA
TGTGCCAGCAGCTTAGGGTCAGACGAAAAACTGTTTTTT
CASSLGSDEKLFF
>TRBD1|TRBV12-3/TRBV12-4|TRBJ2-5|NA
TGTGCCAGCAGGCCGGGACAGGGGGAAGAGACCCAGTACTTC
CASRPGQGEETQYF
>TRBD2|TRBV4-2|TRBJ2-1|NA
TGTGCCAGCAGCCCCTTACTAGCGAGTAACAATGAGCAGTTCTTC
CASSPLLASNNEQFF
>NA|TRBV3-1|TRBJ2-1|few
TGTGCCAGCAGCCAAGAAGGCAATGAGCAGTTCTTC
CASSQEGNEQFF
>TRBD1|TRBV5-4|TRBJ1-2|NA
TGTGCCAGCAGCTTGCAGGGGGTTAGAGACTATGGCTACACCTTC
CASSLQGVRDYGYTF
>TRBD2|TRBV18|TRBJ2-3|NA
TGTGCCAGCTCACGCTACATGGGACTAGCTAGCACAGATACGCAGTATTTT
CASSRYMGLASTDTQYF
>NA|TRBV4-1|TRBJ1-3|NA
TGCGCCAGCAGCCAGACAGAGGAAAACACCATATATTTT
CASSQTEENTIYF
>NA|TRBV29-1|TRBJ1-2|few
TGCAGCGAATACACAAGAGACTATGGCTACACCTTC
CSEYTRDYGYTF